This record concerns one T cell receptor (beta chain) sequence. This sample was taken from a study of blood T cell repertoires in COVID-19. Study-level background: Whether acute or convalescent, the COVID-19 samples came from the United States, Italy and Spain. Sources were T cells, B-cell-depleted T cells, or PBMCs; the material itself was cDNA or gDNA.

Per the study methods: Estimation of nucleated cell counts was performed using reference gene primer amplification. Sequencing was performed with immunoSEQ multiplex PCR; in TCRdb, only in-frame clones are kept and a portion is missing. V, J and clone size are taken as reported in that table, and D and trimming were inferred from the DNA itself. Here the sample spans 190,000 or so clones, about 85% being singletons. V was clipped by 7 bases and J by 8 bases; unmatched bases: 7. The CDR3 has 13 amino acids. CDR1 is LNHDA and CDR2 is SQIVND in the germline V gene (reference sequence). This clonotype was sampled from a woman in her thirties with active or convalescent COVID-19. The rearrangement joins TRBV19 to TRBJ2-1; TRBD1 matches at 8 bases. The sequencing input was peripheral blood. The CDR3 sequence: CASTDRGGDEQFF. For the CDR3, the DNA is TGTGCCAGTACCGACAGGGGTGGCGATGAGCAGTTCTTC. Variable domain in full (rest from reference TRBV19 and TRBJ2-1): DGGITQSPKYLFRKEGQNVTLSCEQNLNHDAMYWYRQDPGQGLRLIYYSQIVNDFQKGDIAEGYSVSREKKESFPLTVTSAQKNPTAFYLCASTDRGGDEQFFGPGTRLTVL.